This entry is about one T cell receptor (beta chain). Its antigen is not identified. These data belong to a study of cytomegalovirus exposure and HLA in healthy donors. Study results and caveats: A later analysis linked a missense DCLRE1C variant to TCR beta V- and J-gene trimming. Three CMV-associated chains were confirmed in vitro to be specific for CMV antigens.

Researchers ran the PCR with 60 Vbeta and 13 Jbeta primers. The data were produced by immunoSEQ multiplex PCR, yet TCRdb's version contains in-frame clones alone and is incomplete. The sample includes under 200,000 clones, around 73% of them seen just once. There were likely unrecorded immune exposures, though donors were nominally healthy when sampled. CDR1 is SNHLY and CDR2 is FYNNEI in the germline V gene. This CDR3 is 14 amino acids long. The ends lost 5 bases at V and 3 bases at J; junction bases unmatched: 3. The chain recombines TRBV2 with TRBJ2-7, with 11 bases aligning to TRBD1. The sample was PBMCs. This TCR came from a man in his 60s in good health and CMV-seronegative. CDR3 nucleotide sequence: TGTGCCAGCAGTACCGGGACAGGGGGCTACGAGCAGTACTTC. This encodes CASSTGTGGYEQYF.